Following are 2 T cell receptor beta chains from one sample sequenced in a study of immune heterogeneity within non-small cell lung tumors. Using 32 V and 13 J primers, multiplex PCR amplified TCR beta CDR3. TCRdb reanalysed the multiplex PCR reads using MiXCR and keeps one entry per CDR3 protein. The table lists about 3,300 distinct CDR3 sequences, 27% of them singletons. Per sample, 450 to 600 ng of bulk tumor genomic DNA was the template used. Several biopsies were spaced far apart within each primary tumor and obtained as surgery took place. These patients got curative surgery after being newly diagnosed with untreated non-small cell lung cancer. Sequencing was performed on lung tumor tissue. Source of these receptors: a man aged 60 to 75 with non-small cell lung cancer.

The table lists this clonotype with a few counts. For the CDR3, the DNA is TGTGCCAGCAGCTTATCTCTGCCCAGCGGGAGTGGGGGTCTCACAGATACGCAGTATTTT. Its translation is CASSLSLPSGSGGLTDTQYF. The chain couples TRBV11-2 to TRBJ2-3; TRBD2 matches 8 bases. Germline V gene sequence: CDR1 SGHAT, CDR2 FQNNGV. CDR3 length equals 20 residues. After removal of 2 bases from V and 2 bases from J, the junction contained 18 bases not matched to a gene.

This chain uses TRBV30 with TRBJ2-5; D is uncertain. Germline-derived CDR1 and CDR2 are GTSNPN and SVGIG (reference sequence). The CDR3 has 14 residues. Trimming shortened V by 0 bases and J by 0 bases, and 8 bases separated the two germline ends. CDR3: CAWSVNGNQETQYF. CDR3 in DNA: TGTGCCTGGAGTGTAAACGGAAACCAAGAGACCCAGTACTTC.